The sequence of this T cell receptor (beta chain) was determined in a study of long-term antiretroviral therapy in people with HIV. Study observations and caveats: Every time point showed a repertoire led by clones expanded before ART. HIV repertoires covered narrower CDR3 length ranges than controls did.

In regard to this clone: The antigen is undetermined.

The V end was cut by 2 bases, the J end by 10 bases, with 10 bases between. Germline CDR1 is SGDLS and CDR2 is YYNGEE. This CDR3 is built from 12 residues. A v3.0 immunoSEQ assay was performed at survey level. Only in-frame clones appear in the TCRdb table, and some are missing; sequencing was by immunoSEQ multiplex PCR. Here the sample spans just under 20,000 clones, approximately 83% being singletons. The material sequenced was unsorted PBMCs, taken 0.5 years before starting antiretroviral therapy. The origin of this receptor is a man younger than 35 with HIV. The chain couples TRBV9 to TRBJ2-1; D not resolved. The CDR3 DNA follows: TGTGCCAGCAGCGTGGACGGGTTGGAGCAGTTCTTC. This codes for CASSVDGLEQFF.